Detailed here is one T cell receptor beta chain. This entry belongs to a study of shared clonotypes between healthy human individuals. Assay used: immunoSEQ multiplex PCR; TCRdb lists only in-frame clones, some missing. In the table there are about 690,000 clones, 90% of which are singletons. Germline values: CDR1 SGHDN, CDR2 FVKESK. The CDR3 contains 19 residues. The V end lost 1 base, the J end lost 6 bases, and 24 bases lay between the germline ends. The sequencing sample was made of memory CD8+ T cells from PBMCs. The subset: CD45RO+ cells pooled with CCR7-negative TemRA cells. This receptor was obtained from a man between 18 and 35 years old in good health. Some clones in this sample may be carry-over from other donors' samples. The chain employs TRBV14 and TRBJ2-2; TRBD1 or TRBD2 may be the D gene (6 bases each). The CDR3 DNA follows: TGTGCCAGCAGCCAAGCAAAGGGGGGAGCAGGGTTATTTTCCGGGGAGCTGTTTTTT. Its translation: CASSQAKGGAGLFSGELFF.